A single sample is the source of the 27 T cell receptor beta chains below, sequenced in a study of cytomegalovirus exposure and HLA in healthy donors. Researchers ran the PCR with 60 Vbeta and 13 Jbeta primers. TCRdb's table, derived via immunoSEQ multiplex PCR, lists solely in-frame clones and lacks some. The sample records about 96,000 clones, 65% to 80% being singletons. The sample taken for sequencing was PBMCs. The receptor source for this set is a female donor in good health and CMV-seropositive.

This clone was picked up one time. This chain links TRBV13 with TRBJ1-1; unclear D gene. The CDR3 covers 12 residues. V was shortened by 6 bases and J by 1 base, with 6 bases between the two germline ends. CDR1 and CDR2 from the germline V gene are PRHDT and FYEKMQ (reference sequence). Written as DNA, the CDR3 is TGTGCCAGCAGTGTTCGGAACACTGAAGCTTTCTTT. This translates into CASSVRNTEAFF.

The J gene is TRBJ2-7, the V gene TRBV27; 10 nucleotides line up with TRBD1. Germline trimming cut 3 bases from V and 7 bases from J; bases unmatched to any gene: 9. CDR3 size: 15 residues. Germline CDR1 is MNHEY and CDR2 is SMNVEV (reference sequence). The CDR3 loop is CASSFSRTGGLEQYF. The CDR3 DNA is TGTGCCAGCAGTTTTTCCCGGACAGGGGGGTTGGAGCAGTACTTC.

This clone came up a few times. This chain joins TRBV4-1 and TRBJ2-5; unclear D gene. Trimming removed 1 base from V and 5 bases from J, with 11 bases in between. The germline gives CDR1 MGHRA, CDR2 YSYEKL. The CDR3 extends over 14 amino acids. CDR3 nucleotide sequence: TGCGCCAGCAGCCAAGCCTTGATCCGGGAGACCCAGTACTTC. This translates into CASSQALIRETQYF.

CDR3 region: CASRSAGQHSNQPQHF. CDR3 sequence (DNA): TGTGCCAGCAGATCCGCCGGACAGCATAGCAATCAGCCCCAGCATTTT. The chain is built from TRBV28 and TRBJ1-5; D may be TRBD1 (6 bases). V shed 6 bases and J shed 0 bases, with 15 bases lying between them. Looked up from germline, CDR1 is MDHEN and CDR2 is SYDVKM. The CDR3 loop spans 16 amino acids.

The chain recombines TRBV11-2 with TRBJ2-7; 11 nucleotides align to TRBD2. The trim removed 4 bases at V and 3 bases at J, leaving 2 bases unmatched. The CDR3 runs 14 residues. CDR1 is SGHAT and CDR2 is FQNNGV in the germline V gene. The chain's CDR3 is CASSYGTSGYEQYF. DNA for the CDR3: TGTGCCAGCAGCTACGGGACTAGCGGCTACGAGCAGTACTTC.

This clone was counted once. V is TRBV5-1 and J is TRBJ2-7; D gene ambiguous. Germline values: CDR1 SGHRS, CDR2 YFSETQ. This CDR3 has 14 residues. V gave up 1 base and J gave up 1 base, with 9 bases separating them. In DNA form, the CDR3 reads TGCGCCAGCAGCTTGTTGACAAGTTCCTACGAGCAGTACTTC. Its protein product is CASSLLTSSYEQYF.

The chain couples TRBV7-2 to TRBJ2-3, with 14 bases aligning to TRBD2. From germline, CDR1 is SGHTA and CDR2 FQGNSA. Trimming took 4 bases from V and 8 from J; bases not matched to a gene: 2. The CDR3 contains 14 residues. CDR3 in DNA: TGTGCCAGCAGCTCCGGGACTAGCGGGGGTACGCAGTATTTT. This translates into CASSSGTSGGTQYF.

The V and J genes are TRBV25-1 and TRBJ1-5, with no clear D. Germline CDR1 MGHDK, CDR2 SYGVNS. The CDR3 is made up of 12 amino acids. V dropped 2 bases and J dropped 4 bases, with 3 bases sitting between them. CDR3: CASSEHNQPQHF. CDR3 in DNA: TGTGCCAGCAGTGAACATAATCAGCCCCAGCATTTT.

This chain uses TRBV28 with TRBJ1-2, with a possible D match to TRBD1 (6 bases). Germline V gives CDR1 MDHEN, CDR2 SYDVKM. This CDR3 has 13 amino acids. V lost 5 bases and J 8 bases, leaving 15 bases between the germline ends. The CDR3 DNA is TGTGCCAGCAGTATAACAGGGTATCGGGGCTACACCTTC. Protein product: CASSITGYRGYTF.

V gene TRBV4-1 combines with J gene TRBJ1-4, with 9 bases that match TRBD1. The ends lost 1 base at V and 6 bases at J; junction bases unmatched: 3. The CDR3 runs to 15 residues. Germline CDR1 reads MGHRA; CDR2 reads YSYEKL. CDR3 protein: CASSQGDRDYEKLFF. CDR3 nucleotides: TGCGCCAGCAGCCAAGGGGACAGGGACTATGAAAAACTGTTTTTT.

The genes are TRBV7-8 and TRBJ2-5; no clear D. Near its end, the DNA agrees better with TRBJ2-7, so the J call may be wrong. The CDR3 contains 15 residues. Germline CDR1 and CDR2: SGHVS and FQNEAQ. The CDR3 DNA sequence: TGTGCCAGCAGCCCAAACACGCGTGCGGTATACGAGCAGTACTTC. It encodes CASSPNTRAVYEQYF.

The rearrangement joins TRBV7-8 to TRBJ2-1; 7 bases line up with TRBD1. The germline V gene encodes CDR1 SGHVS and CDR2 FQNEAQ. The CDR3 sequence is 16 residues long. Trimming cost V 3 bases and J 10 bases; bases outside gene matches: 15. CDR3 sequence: CASSFTLTGARNEQFF. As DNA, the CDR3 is TGTGCCAGCAGCTTTACATTAACAGGGGCCCGCAACGAGCAGTTCTTC.

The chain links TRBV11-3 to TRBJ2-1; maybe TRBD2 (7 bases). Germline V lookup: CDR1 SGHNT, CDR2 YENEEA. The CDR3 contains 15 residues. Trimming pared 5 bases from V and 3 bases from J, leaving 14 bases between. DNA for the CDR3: TGTGCCAGCAGCCTCGAGGGGGGGGGCTACAATGAGCAGTTCTTC. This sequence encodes CASSLEGGGYNEQFF.

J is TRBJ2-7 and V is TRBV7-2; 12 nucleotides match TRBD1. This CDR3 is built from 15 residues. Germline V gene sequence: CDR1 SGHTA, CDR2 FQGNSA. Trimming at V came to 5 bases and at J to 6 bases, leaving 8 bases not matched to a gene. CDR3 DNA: TGTGCCAGCAGCACGTCCGGGACAGGGGGCTTCGAGCAGTACTTC. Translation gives CASSTSGTGGFEQYF.

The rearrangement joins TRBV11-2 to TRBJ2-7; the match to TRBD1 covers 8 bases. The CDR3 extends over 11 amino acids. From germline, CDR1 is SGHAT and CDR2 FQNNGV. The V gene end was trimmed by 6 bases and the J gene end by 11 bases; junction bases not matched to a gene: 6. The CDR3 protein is CASRLTGAKYF. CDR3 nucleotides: TGTGCCAGCAGGTTGACAGGGGCCAAGTACTTC.

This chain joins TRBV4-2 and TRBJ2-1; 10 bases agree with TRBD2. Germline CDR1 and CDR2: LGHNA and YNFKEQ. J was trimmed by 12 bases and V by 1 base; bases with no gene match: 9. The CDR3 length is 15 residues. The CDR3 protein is CASSQGSGRAGGQFF. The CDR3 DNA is TGTGCCAGCAGCCAAGGCAGCGGGAGGGCAGGAGGGCAGTTCTTC.

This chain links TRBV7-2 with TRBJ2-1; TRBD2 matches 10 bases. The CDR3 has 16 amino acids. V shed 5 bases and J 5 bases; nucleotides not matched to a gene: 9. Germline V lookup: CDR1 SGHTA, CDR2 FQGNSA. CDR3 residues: CASSPQGTSVDNEQFF. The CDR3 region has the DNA TGTGCCAGCAGCCCACAAGGGACTAGCGTCGACAATGAGCAGTTCTTC. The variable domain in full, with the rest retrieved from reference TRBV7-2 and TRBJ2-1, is GAGVSQSPSNKVTEKGKDVELRCDPISGHTALYWYRQSLGQGLEFLIYFQGNSAPDKSGLPSDRFSAERTGGSVSTLTIQRTQQEDSAVYLCASSPQGTSVDNEQFFGPGTRLTVL.

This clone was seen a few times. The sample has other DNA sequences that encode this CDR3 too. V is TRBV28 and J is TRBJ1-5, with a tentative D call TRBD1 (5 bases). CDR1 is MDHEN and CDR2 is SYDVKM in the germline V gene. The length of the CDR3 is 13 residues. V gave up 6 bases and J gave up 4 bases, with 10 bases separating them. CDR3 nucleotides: TGTGCCAGCAGGGGGCAGGGAAATCAGCCCCAGCATTTT. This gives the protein CASRGQGNQPQHF.

The CDR3 reads CAISTGLESNQPQHF. In DNA, the CDR3 is TGTGCCATCAGTACAGGGTTGGAGAGCAATCAGCCCCAGCATTTT. The V gene is TRBV10-3, the J gene TRBJ1-5, with D possibly matching TRBD1 (6 bases). Germline CDR1 is ENHRY and CDR2 is SYGVKD. Trimming pared 5 bases from V and 1 base from J, leaving 12 bases between. This CDR3 spans 15 amino acids.

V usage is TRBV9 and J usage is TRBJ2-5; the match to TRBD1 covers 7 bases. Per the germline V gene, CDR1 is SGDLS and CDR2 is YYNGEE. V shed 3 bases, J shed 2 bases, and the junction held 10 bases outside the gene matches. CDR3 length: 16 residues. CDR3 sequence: CASSAAPGQEQETQYF. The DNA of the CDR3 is TGTGCCAGCAGCGCCGCCCCTGGACAGGAACAAGAGACCCAGTACTTC.

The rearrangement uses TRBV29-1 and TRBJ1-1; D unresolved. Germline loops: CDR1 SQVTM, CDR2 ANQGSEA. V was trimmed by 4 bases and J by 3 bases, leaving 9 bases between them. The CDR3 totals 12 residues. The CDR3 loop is CSVVVRHTEAFF. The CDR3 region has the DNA TGCAGCGTTGTCGTGCGTCACACTGAAGCTTTCTTT.

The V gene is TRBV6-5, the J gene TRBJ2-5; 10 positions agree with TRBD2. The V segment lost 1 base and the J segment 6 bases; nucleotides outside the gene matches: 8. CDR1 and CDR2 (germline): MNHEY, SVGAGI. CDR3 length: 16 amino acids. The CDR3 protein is CASSYWGSSGRKTQYF. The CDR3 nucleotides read TGTGCCAGCAGTTACTGGGGGTCTAGCGGGAGAAAGACCCAGTACTTC.

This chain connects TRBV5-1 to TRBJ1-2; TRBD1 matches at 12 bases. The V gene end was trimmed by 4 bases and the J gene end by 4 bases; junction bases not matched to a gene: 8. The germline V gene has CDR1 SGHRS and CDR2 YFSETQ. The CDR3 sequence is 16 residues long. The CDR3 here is CASSRGQGASSYGYTF. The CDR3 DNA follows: TGCGCCAGCAGCCGGGGACAGGGGGCGTCGAGCTATGGCTACACCTTC.

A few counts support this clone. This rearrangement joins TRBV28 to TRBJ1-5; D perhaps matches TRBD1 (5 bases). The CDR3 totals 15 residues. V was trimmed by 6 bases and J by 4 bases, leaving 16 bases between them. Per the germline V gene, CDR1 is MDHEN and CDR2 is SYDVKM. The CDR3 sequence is CASSLQVPSNQPQHF. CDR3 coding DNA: TGTGCCAGCAGCCTACAGGTCCCTTCGAATCAGCCCCAGCATTTT.

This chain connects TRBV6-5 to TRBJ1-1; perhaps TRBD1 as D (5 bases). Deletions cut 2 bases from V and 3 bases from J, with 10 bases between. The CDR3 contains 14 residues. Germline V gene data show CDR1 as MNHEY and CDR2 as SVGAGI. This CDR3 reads CASSYRWGDTEAFF. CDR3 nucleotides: TGTGCCAGCAGTTACCGGTGGGGGGACACTGAAGCTTTCTTT.

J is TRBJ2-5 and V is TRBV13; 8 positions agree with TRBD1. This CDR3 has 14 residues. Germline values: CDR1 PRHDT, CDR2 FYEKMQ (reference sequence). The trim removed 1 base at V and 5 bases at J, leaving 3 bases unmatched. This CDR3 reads CASSLVGQEETQYF. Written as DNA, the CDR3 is TGTGCCAGCAGCTTAGTGGGACAGGAGGAGACCCAGTACTTC.

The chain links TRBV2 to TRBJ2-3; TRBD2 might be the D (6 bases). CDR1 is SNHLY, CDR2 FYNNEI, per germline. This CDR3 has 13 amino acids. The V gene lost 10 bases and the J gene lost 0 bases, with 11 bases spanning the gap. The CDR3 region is CATFSGSTDTQYF. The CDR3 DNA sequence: TGTGCCACCTTTAGCGGCAGCACAGATACGCAGTATTTT.